Reported below is one T cell receptor beta chain. Authors' processing steps: Reference gene primer amplification gave estimated nucleated cell counts. Some clones are missing from TCRdb's copy, which holds only in-frame ones; the method was immunoSEQ multiplex PCR. That table furnishes V, J and clone size, whereas the DNA furnished D and trimming. Of about 55,000 clones detected, around nine tenths appear once; the ten largest clones hold around a sixth. The data were obtained in a study of blood T cell repertoires in COVID-19. On the study more broadly: PBMCs, B-cell-depleted T cells, or T cells were the source of the cDNA or gDNA that made up the material.

This CDR3 is built from 15 residues. V was trimmed by 4 bases and J by 1 base, leaving 13 bases between them. Germline V gene lookup returns CDR1 SGHRS and CDR2 YFSETQ. The clonotype comes from an elderly man with acute or convalescent COVID-19. Sequencing was carried out using peripheral blood. The chain employs TRBV5-1 and TRBJ2-3, with D possibly TRBD2 on 6 matching bases. The CDR3 is CASSRGTPGTDTQYF. The CDR3 DNA sequence: TGCGCCAGCAGCAGAGGGACTCCTGGCACAGATACGCAGTATTTT. Full variable domain (outside the CDR3, taken from reference TRBV5-1 and TRBJ2-3): KAGVTQTPRYLIKTRGQQVTLSCSPISGHRSVSWYQQTPGQGLQFLFEYFSETQRNKGNFPGRFSGRQFSNSRSEMNVSTLELGDSALYLCASSRGTPGTDTQYFGPGTRLTVL.